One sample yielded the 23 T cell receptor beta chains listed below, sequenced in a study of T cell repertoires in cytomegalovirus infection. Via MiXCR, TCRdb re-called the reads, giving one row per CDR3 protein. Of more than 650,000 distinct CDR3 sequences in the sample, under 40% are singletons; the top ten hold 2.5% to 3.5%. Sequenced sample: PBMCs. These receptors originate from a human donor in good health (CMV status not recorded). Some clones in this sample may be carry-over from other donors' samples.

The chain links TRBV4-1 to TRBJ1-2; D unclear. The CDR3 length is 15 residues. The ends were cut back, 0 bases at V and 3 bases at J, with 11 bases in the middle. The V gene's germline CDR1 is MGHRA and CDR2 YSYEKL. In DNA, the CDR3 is TGCGCCAGCAGCCAAGATTCCCGGGCGTACTATGGCTACACCTTC. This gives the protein CASSQDSRAYYGYTF.

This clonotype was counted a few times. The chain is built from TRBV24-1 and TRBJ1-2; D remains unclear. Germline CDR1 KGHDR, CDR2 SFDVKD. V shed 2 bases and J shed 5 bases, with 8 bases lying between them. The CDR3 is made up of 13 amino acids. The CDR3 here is CATSDSGGYGYTF. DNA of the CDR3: TGTGCCACCAGTGATTCCGGCGGTTATGGCTACACCTTC.

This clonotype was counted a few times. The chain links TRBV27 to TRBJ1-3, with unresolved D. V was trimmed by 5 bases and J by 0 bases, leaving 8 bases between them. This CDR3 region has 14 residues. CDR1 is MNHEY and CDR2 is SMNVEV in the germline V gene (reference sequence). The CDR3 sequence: CASSTRLSGNTIYF. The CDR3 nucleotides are TGTGCCAGCAGTACACGTCTCTCTGGAAACACCATATATTTT.

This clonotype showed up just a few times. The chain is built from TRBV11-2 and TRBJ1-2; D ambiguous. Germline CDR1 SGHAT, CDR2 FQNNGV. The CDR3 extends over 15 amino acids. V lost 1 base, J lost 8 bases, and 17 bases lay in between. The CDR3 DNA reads TGTGCCAGCAGCTTAGGCCGGACGGCTTTGGGGGGCTACACCTTC. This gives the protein CASSLGRTALGGYTF.

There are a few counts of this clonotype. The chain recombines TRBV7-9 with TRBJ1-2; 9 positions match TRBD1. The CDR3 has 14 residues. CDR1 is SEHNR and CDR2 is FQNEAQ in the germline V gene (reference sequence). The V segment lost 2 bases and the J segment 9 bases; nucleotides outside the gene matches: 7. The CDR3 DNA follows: TGTGCCAGCAGCTTATTGAGGGACAGGGATAGCTACACCTTC. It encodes CASSLLRDRDSYTF.

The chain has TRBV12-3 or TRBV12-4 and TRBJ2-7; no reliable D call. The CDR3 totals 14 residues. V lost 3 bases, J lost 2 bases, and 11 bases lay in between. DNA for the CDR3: TGTGCCAGCAGTTTTGGGGTTGGAGCCTACGAGCAGTACTTC. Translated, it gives CASSFGVGAYEQYF.

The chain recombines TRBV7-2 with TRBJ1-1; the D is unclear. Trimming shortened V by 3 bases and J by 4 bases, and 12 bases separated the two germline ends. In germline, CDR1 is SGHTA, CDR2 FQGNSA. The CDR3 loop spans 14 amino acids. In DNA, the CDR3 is TGTGCCAGCAGCTTCGGACTTCCTAGCACTGAAGCTTTCTTT. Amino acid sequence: CASSFGLPSTEAFF. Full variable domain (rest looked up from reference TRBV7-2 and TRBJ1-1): GAGVSQSPSNKVTEKGKDVELRCDPISGHTALYWYRQSLGQGLEFLIYFQGNSAPDKSGLPSDRFSAERTGGSVSTLTIQRTQQEDSAVYLCASSFGLPSTEAFFGQGTRLTVV.

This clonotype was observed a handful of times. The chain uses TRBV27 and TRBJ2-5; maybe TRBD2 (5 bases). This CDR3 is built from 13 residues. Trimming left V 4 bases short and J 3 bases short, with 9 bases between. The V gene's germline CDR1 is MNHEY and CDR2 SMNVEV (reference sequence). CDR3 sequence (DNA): TGTGCCAGCAGTTCGGACTTAGAAGAGACCCAGTACTTC. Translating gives CASSSDLEETQYF.

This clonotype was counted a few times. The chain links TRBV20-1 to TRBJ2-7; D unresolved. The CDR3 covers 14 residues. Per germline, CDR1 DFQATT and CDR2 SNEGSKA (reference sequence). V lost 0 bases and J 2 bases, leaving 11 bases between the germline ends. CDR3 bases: TGCAGTGCTAGAGATCCGAAAGCTACCTACGAGCAGTACTTC. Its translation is CSARDPKATYEQYF.

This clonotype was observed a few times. The CDR3 nucleotides read TGTGCCAGTACAGGACAGGGCGGGTATGGCTACACCTTC. Translation: CASTGQGGYGYTF. This sequence joins TRBV19 and TRBJ1-2, with TRBD1 matching over 8 bases. J lost 5 bases, V lost 7 bases, and 6 bases had no gene match. CDR3 length equals 13 residues. The germline CDR1 and CDR2 sequences are LNHDA and SQIVND (reference sequence).

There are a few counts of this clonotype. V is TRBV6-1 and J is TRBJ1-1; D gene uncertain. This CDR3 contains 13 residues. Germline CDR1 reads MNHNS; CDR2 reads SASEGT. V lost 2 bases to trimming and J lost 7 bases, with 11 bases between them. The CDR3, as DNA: TGTGCCAGCAGTGAATGGGCGACGAATGAAGCTTTCTTT. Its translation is CASSEWATNEAFF.

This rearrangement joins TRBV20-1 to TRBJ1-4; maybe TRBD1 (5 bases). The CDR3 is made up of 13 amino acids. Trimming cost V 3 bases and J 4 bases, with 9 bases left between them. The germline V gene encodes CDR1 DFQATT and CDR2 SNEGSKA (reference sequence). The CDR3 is CSASRQGNEKLFF. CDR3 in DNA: TGCAGTGCTAGTCGGCAGGGTAATGAAAAACTGTTTTTT.

CDR3 loop: CASSEALRQVTNYGYTF. The CDR3 bases are TGTGCCAGCAGTGAAGCGCTTCGTCAGGTTACTAACTATGGCTACACCTTC. This chain connects TRBV2 to TRBJ1-2, with D uncertain. The V end lost 0 bases, the J end lost 0 bases, and 14 bases lay between the germline ends. The germline V gene encodes CDR1 SNHLY and CDR2 FYNNEI. The CDR3 covers 17 residues.

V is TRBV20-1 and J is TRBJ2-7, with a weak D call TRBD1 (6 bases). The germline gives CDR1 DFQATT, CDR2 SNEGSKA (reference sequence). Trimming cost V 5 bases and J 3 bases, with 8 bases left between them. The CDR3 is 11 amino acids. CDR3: CSAYRVYEQYF. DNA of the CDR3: TGCAGTGCTTACAGGGTCTACGAGCAGTACTTC.

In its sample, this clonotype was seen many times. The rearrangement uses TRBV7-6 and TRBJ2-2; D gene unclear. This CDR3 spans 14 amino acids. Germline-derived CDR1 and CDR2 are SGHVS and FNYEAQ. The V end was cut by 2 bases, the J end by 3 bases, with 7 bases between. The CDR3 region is CASSLRVDTGELFF. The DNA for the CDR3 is TGTGCCAGCAGCTTACGGGTAGACACCGGGGAGCTGTTTTTT.

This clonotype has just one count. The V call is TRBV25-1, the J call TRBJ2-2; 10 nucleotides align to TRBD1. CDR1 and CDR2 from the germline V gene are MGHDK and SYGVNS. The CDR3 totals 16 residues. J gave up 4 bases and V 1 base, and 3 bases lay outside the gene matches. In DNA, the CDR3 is TGTGCCAGCAGTGAATGGGGACAGGGGTCCACCGGGGAGCTGTTTTTT. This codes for CASSEWGQGSTGELFF.

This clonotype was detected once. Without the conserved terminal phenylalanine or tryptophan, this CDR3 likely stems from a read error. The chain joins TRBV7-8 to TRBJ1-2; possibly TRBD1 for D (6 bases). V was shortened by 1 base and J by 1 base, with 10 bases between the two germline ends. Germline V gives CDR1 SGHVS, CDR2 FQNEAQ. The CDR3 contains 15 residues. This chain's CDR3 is CASSLVGQYNYGYTL. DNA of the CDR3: TGTGCCAGCAGCTTAGTCGGACAGTATAACTATGGCTACACCTTA.

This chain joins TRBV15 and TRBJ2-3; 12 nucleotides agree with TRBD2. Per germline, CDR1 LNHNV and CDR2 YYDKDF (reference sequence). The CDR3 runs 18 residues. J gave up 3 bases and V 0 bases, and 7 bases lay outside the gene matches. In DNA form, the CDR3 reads TGTGCCACCAGCAGAGATCCGCTAGCGGGAGGGCGTACAGATACGCAGTATTTT. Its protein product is CATSRDPLAGGRTDTQYF.

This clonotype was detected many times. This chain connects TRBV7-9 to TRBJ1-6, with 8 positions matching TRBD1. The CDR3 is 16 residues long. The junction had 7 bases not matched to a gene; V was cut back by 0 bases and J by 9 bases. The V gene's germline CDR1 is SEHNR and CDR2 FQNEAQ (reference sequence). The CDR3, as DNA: TGTGCCAGCAGCTTAGCTGCCGGGACAGGCGGTTCACCCCTCCACTTT. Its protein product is CASSLAAGTGGSPLHF.

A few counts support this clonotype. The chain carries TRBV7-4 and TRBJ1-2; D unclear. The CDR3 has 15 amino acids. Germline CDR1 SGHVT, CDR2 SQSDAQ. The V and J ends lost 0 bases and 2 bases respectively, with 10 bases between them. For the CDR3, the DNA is TGTGCCAGCAGCTTAGCGGTCGGAGCAAACTATGGCTACACCTTC. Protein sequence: CASSLAVGANYGYTF.

Here the CDR3 reads CSAPLVGQETQYF. The CDR3 bases are TGCAGTGCGCCGCTAGTGGGTCAAGAGACCCAGTACTTC. The chain has TRBV20-1 and TRBJ2-5; D unclear. This CDR3 region has 13 residues. Germline loops: CDR1 DFQATT, CDR2 SNEGSKA (reference sequence). Between the trimmed V and J ends, which lost 6 bases and 2 bases, there was a span of 13 bases.

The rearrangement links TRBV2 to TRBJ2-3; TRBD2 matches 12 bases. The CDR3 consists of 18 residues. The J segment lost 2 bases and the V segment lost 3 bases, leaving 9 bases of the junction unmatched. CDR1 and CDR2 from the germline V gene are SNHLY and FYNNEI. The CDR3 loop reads CASSDWTSGETYTDTQYF. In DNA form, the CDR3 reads TGTGCCAGCAGTGATTGGACTAGCGGGGAAACCTACACAGATACGCAGTATTTT.

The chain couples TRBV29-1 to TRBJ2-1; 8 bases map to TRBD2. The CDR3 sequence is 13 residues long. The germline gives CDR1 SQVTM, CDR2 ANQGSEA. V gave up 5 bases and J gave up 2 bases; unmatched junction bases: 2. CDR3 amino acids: CSVWRGAYNEQFF. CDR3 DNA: TGCAGCGTTTGGCGGGGGGCCTACAATGAGCAGTTCTTC.